This T cell receptor (beta chain) was sequenced during a study of T cells after yellow fever vaccination (dated by TCRdb to the late 2010s). A note on the overall study: The SMART-Seq v4 Ultra Low Input RNA kit was used to prepare libraries from fractions with low cell numbers. To track T-cell clones before and after primary and booster YFV17D yellow fever vaccination, bulk TCR alpha and beta repertoires were sequenced longitudinally. Two healthy male donors, one aged 18 to 30 and one aged 30 to 40 years, made up the cohort. Blood was collected at multiple timepoints before and after primary and secondary immunization, and bulk PBMC replicates and cell subsets were isolated. The paper as a whole reports these results and caveats: After the booster, most clones that had expanded after primary vaccination were detected again (approximately 97% of CD4 and around 88% of CD8), suggesting broad maintenance of memory. Compared with the primary T-cell response, the secondary T-cell response was faster but weaker, reaching its peak on day 5 rather than on day 15. Because abundant contaminating clonotypes from the bulk population could be contained in FACS-sorted repertoires, computational filtering was required. A small share of clonotypes occurred in both CD4 and CD8 compartments, likely arising from convergent recombination. Because only a couple of donors were included in the study, the extent to which the findings can be generalized is limited.

TCR cDNA was synthesized by 5'RACE template switching, through which a universal primer site and unique molecular identifiers were introduced. cDNA synthesis was primed from both the TCR alpha and TCR beta constant segments. Library amplification used two PCR steps, and the second PCR step added sample barcodes and sequencing adapters. Sequencing of libraries was performed on Illumina HiSeq 2500 (2x100 bp) or NovaSeq (2x150 bp). In the source study's methods: MIGEC was used to demultiplex reads and collapse the reads into UMI consensus sequences, and MiXCR was used for V(D)J alignment. Using edgeR on replicate PBMC samples, clonotypes were called vaccine-responding if FDR was below 0.01 and the log2 fold change was above 5 up to day 15. Each bulk clonotype received a CD4 or CD8 identity based on whether the sequenced CD4 or CD8 repertoire contained that clonotype at higher abundance. TCRdb trimmed public reads at Q25 via fastp, called clones via MiXCR and kept in-frame beta chains. Each record represents a unique CDR3 protein, reported with the most common genes and DNA among its rows. These V and J calls derive from TCRdb rather than the authors' analysis. The sample profile shows some 500,000 distinct CDR3 sequences; around an eighth of them were found once. Together, the top ten hold over 11% of the sample.

This specimen's treatment or condition label, per the study, means: live attenuated yellow fever vaccine strain. Two biological replicates of bulk PBMCs were collected at each blood-draw timepoint. PBMCs were isolated from peripheral blood using a standard Ficoll-Paque protocol. RNA was extracted with TriZol from bulk PBMCs, CD4 and CD8 fractions, and dextramer-positive and dextramer-negative fractions. Compared with germline, V lacks 5 bases and J lacks 4 bases; bases without a gene match: 9. The CDR3 runs 14 amino acids, cysteine and phenylalanine included. CDR3 DNA is the only sequence kept; it has 42 bases, read in frame from the first base. CDR1 and CDR2 are read off the germline V gene (reference sequence) as DFQATT and SNEGSKA. A remark on this clonotype: Which antigen it targets is not known. Base quality data are lacking; no much larger clone is found one base away.

The TCR originated in a man younger than 40 who received the YFV17D yellow fever vaccine. This chain joins TRBV20-1 to TRBJ2-5, with 8 bases matching TRBD1. The sample in question was PBMCs, obtained on the day of the yellow fever booster vaccination. This receptor has the CDR3 CSAYGQGGGETQYF. The nucleotides read TGCAGTGCTTACGGACAGGGCGGCGGAGAGACCCAGTACTTC.